Following are 18 T cell receptor beta chains from one sample sequenced in a study of T cells in Graves' hyperthyroidism and ophthalmopathy. The CDR3 regions of TCR beta were amplified from RNA transcripts. When the TCR CDR3 underwent first-round RT-PCR, the HTBI primer set was used. TCRdb re-called the multiplex PCR reads through MiXCR, storing one row per CDR3 protein. The sample comprises roughly 360,000 distinct CDR3 sequences, roughly 14% of which are singletons, and less than 25% rests with the top ten. The sample taken for sequencing was blood. The receptor set was obtained from a man aged 30-40 years with Graves' hyperthyroidism that later progressed to Graves' ophthalmopathy.

This clonotype has a count of ten or more. The chain recombines TRBV30 with TRBJ2-1; 7 bases are shared with TRBD2. Germline V CDR1 and CDR2: GTSNPN, SVGIG (reference sequence). The CDR3 is 14 amino acids. V lost 4 bases to trimming and J lost 6 bases; unmatched junction nucleotides: 9. CDR3 region: CAWTSSGGGNEQFF. The CDR3 nucleotides read TGTGCCTGGACGTCTAGCGGTGGGGGCAATGAGCAGTTCTTC.

This clonotype was picked up many times. The V and J genes are TRBV7-2 and TRBJ2-1; 8 nucleotides line up with TRBD2. The length of the CDR3 is 13 residues. V was pared by 7 bases and J by 10 bases, with 9 bases of the junction left unmatched. The V gene's germline CDR1 is SGHTA and CDR2 FQGNSA. In DNA, the CDR3 is TGTGCCAGCAAACTTAGCGGGGAAGGAGAGCAGTTCTTC. Amino acids: CASKLSGEGEQFF.

V gene TRBV20-1 combines with J gene TRBJ2-7; perhaps TRBD1 as D (5 bases). This CDR3 comprises 14 residues. Germline values: CDR1 DFQATT, CDR2 SNEGSKA (reference sequence). Trimming removed 4 bases at V and 2 bases at J, with 15 bases between. The CDR3 sequence: CSAKLHHRPYEQYF. As DNA, the CDR3 is TGCAGTGCTAAATTACACCACAGGCCCTACGAGCAGTACTTC.

At least ten counts were recorded for this clonotype. The chain employs TRBV7-8 and TRBJ2-1; 10 nucleotides match TRBD2. V was clipped by 5 bases and J by 1 base; unmatched bases: 5. This CDR3 contains 16 residues. From germline, CDR1 is SGHVS and CDR2 FQNEAQ. The CDR3 loop is CASSRQRGGSYNEQFF. The CDR3 region has the DNA TGTGCCAGCAGCCGGCAGCGGGGGGGTTCCTACAATGAGCAGTTCTTC.

This CDR3 reads CASSSNPGTGLYF. CDR3 sequence (DNA): TGTGCCAGCAGTTCCAACCCCGGGACAGGGTTGTATTTT. This chain connects TRBV27 to TRBJ2-3, with 9 bases lining up with TRBD1. This CDR3 is built from 13 residues. Trimming removed 4 bases from V and 14 bases from J; junction bases left unmatched: 10. CDR1 and CDR2 (germline): MNHEY, SMNVEV (reference sequence).

The genes are TRBV6-1 and TRBJ1-3; a weak D match, TRBD1 (5 bases). Trimming took off 3 bases at V and 2 bases at J, with 8 bases between the two ends. Germline CDR1 reads MNHNS; CDR2 reads SASEGT. This CDR3 has 14 amino acids. CDR3 nucleotide sequence: TGTGCCAGCAGTGAGGGGGTGGCTGGAAACACCATATATTTT. This translates into CASSEGVAGNTIYF.

The chain recombines TRBV6-1 with TRBJ2-1; 8 bases agree with TRBD1. Germline trimming cut 3 bases from V and 9 bases from J; bases unmatched to any gene: 7. This CDR3 has 14 residues. Germline-derived CDR1 and CDR2 are MNHNS and SASEGT. CDR3 DNA: TGTGCCAGCAGTGAGCAGGGGGCGCACAGTGAGCAGTTCTTC. It translates to CASSEQGAHSEQFF.

The gene calls are TRBV7-9 and TRBJ2-5, with 9 bases that match TRBD2. Trimming took 1 base from V and 7 from J; bases not matched to a gene: 13. This CDR3 has 17 residues. The V gene's germline CDR1 is SEHNR and CDR2 FQNEAQ (reference sequence). CDR3 sequence: CASSLVAGGYPAATQYF. The CDR3, as DNA: TGTGCCAGCAGCTTAGTGGCGGGGGGGTATCCAGCTGCGACCCAGTACTTC.

This clonotype was recorded a few times. This chain connects TRBV3-1 to TRBJ2-1, with unresolved D. Trimming cost V 0 bases and J 6 bases, with 12 bases left between them. CDR3 length: 15 residues. Germline V gene data show CDR1 as LGHDT and CDR2 as YNNKEL (reference sequence). CDR3 DNA: TGTGCCAGCAGCCAAGAGCCCCCTAGAGGCAATGAGCAGTTCTTC. Translated, it gives CASSQEPPRGNEQFF.

This chain joins TRBV5-6 and TRBJ2-2; the D is unclear. Germline CDR1 and CDR2: SGHDT and YYEEEE. Trimming pared 0 bases from V and 2 bases from J, leaving 8 bases between. The length of the CDR3 is 15 residues. This CDR3 is CASSLVPHNTGELFF. CDR3 nucleotides: TGTGCCAGCAGCTTGGTTCCCCACAACACCGGGGAGCTGTTTTTT. The whole variable domain, filled in from reference TRBV5-6 and TRBJ2-2, reads DAGVTQSPTHLIKTRGQQVTLRCSPKSGHDTVSWYQQALGQGPQFIFQYYEEEERQRGNFPDRFSGHQFPNYSSELNVNALLLGDSALYLCASSLVPHNTGELFFGEGSRLTVL.

This clonotype was observed many times. The germline gene is not matched at one end of the junction; a read error may be the cause. The chain joins TRBV11-3 to TRBJ1-1; D remains ambiguous. The CDR3 has 16 residues. CDR1 SGHNT and CDR2 YENEEA come from the germline V gene. This CDR3 reads CASSLVGFGENTEVFF. The CDR3, as DNA: TGTGCCAGCAGCTTAGTGGGATTTGGGGAGAACACTGAAGTTTTCTTT.

This clonotype was seen more than once but under ten times. This chain links TRBV5-6 with TRBJ1-2; perhaps TRBD1 as D (5 bases). This CDR3 region has 15 residues. Trimming left V 1 base short and J 0 bases short, with 10 bases between. In germline, CDR1 is SGHDT, CDR2 YYEEEE. The CDR3 nucleotides read TGTGCCAGCAGCTTGATTTACAGGACTAACTATGGCTACACCTTC. Its protein product is CASSLIYRTNYGYTF.

The chain carries TRBV5-1 and TRBJ2-2, with TRBD2 matching over 8 bases. The V gene's germline CDR1 is SGHRS and CDR2 YFSETQ. This CDR3 spans 16 amino acids. The J segment lost 4 bases and the V segment lost 0 bases, leaving 5 bases of the junction unmatched. This chain's CDR3 is CASSLEAGVLTGELFF. The CDR3 DNA follows: TGCGCCAGCAGCTTGGAAGCGGGGGTGCTCACCGGGGAGCTGTTTTTT.

The DNA for the CDR3 is TGTGCCAGCAACCTTACTCCCGACCTCCGGGACAGGGGAGATACGCAGTATTTT. Translating gives CASNLTPDLRDRGDTQYF. This chain joins TRBV28 and TRBJ2-3; 10 nucleotides match TRBD1. This CDR3 has 18 residues. Germline CDR1 is MDHEN and CDR2 is SYDVKM. V shed 7 bases, J shed 5 bases, and the junction held 18 bases outside the gene matches.

This clonotype was seen many times. V and J are TRBV11-2 and TRBJ2-3, with TRBD2 identical over 13 bases. Germline values: CDR1 SGHAT, CDR2 FQNNGV. V was pared by 2 bases and J by 8 bases, with 4 bases of the junction left unmatched. The CDR3 is made up of 15 amino acids. The CDR3 is CASSLTSGGAGTQYF. In nucleotides, the CDR3 is TGTGCCAGCAGCTTAACTAGCGGGGGGGCGGGTACGCAGTATTTT.

This clonotype was counted at least ten times. The chain links TRBV3-1 to TRBJ2-5; 8 positions agree with TRBD2. This CDR3 is 14 amino acids long. Trimming at V came to 4 bases and at J to 5 bases, leaving 6 bases not matched to a gene. Germline V CDR1 and CDR2: LGHDT, YNNKEL (reference sequence). The CDR3 loop is CASSPRTSSETQYF. The CDR3, as DNA: TGTGCCAGCAGCCCCCGGACTAGCTCGGAGACCCAGTACTTC.

As concerns this clonotype: Germline is not matched at one junction end, which may reflect a read error. The chain recombines TRBV11-1 with TRBJ1-2, with D perhaps matching TRBD1 (5 bases). Per the germline V gene, CDR1 is SGHAT and CDR2 is FQDESV (reference sequence). The CDR3 is 11 residues long. The CDR3 sequence: CATNQGYGSTF. CDR3 sequence (DNA): TGTGCCACCAACCAGGGTTATGGCTCCACCTTC.

This clonotype was detected ten times or more. The chain combines TRBV6-1 with TRBJ2-7; 12 nucleotides match TRBD1. The CDR3 is 16 amino acids. The germline V gene has CDR1 MNHNS and CDR2 SASEGT. The V segment lost 2 bases and the J segment 3 bases; nucleotides outside the gene matches: 5. CDR3 sequence reads: CASSELGTGGIYEQYF. The CDR3 DNA sequence: TGTGCCAGCAGTGAATTAGGGACAGGGGGCATCTACGAGCAGTACTTC.